The 18 T cell receptor beta chains presented below share a single source sample, sequenced in a study of T cell responses to AZD1222 COVID-19 vaccine. Sequencing was performed with immunoSEQ multiplex PCR; in TCRdb, only in-frame clones are kept and a portion is missing. The table lists 90,000 to 140,000 clones, around 90% of them singletons. The sequenced sample was peripheral blood, obtained on day 0 of AZD1222 vaccination. These receptors were taken from an adult in good health.

The chain is built from TRBV19 and TRBJ1-1; D unresolved. The CDR3 spans 13 residues. Germline-derived CDR1 and CDR2 are LNHDA and SQIVND (reference sequence). Trimming shortened V by 6 bases and J by 0 bases, and 8 bases separated the two germline ends. The CDR3 sequence is CASRLLMNTEAFF. The CDR3 bases are TGTGCCAGTAGGTTACTCATGAACACTGAAGCTTTCTTT.

The genes are TRBV28 and TRBJ2-1, with D possibly being TRBD1 (5 bases). This CDR3 has 16 residues. Trimming shortened V by 6 bases and J by 4 bases, and 19 bases separated the two germline ends. Germline V gene data show CDR1 as MDHEN and CDR2 as SYDVKM. CDR3 in DNA: TGTGCCAGCAGATCGATCCAGGGCGTAGGGTACAATGAGCAGTTCTTC. This sequence encodes CASRSIQGVGYNEQFF.

This chain connects TRBV9 to TRBJ2-3; 10 nucleotides align to TRBD1. Germline V gene lookup returns CDR1 SGDLS and CDR2 YYNGEE. The junction had 8 bases not matched to a gene; V was cut back by 6 bases and J by 1 base. This CDR3 spans 16 amino acids. The CDR3 nucleotides read TGTGCCAGCATCATGAGAGGGACAGGGGGCACAGATACGCAGTATTTT. It translates to CASIMRGTGGTDTQYF.

This chain links TRBV3-1 (or the pseudogene TRBV3-2) with TRBJ1-1, with D possibly matching TRBD1 (5 bases). The CDR3 has 14 residues. The germline V gene encodes CDR1 LGHDT and CDR2 YNNKEL (reference sequence). V was shortened by 3 bases and J by 2 bases, with 10 bases between the two germline ends. CDR3 bases: TGTGCCAGCAGCCAGCTAGACAGAAACACTGAAGCTTTCTTT. It is translated as CASSQLDRNTEAFF.

This chain uses TRBV7-2 with TRBJ2-7; TRBD1 matches at 7 bases. The CDR3 extends over 15 amino acids. From germline, CDR1 is SGHTA and CDR2 FQGNSA. J lost 5 bases, V lost 1 base, and 8 bases had no gene match. The CDR3 DNA follows: TGTGCCAGCAGCTTAGAGTTCACAGGGGTCCACGAGCAGTACTTC. As protein: CASSLEFTGVHEQYF. The full variable domain, in which reference TRBV7-2 and TRBJ2-7 provide the parts outside the CDR3, is GAGVSQSPSNKVTEKGKDVELRCDPISGHTALYWYRQSLGQGLEFLIYFQGNSAPDKSGLPSDRFSAERTGGSVSTLTIQRTQQEDSAVYLCASSLEFTGVHEQYFGPGTRLTVT.

Only one count was recorded for this clone. The V and J genes are TRBV5-1 and TRBJ2-7; tentatively, D is TRBD2 (6 bases). Germline CDR1 is SGHRS and CDR2 is YFSETQ. The CDR3 covers 14 residues. Trimming left V 0 bases short and J 3 bases short, with 10 bases between. This CDR3 reads CASSLGEVGYEQYF. The CDR3 region has the DNA TGCGCCAGCAGCTTGGGGGAGGTGGGCTACGAGCAGTACTTC.

This chain uses TRBV5-5 with TRBJ2-7; D is perhaps TRBD1 (5 bases). V was pared by 2 bases and J by 0 bases, with 12 bases between. The CDR3 is made up of 15 amino acids. From germline, CDR1 is SGHKS and CDR2 YYEKEE (reference sequence). This CDR3 reads CASSFVAGRSYEQYF. The CDR3 DNA is TGTGCCAGCAGCTTTGTGGCAGGGCGCTCCTACGAGCAGTACTTC.

In DNA form, the CDR3 reads TGTGCCAGCAGCCGAACAGGAGATACGCAGTATTTT. It codes for CASSRTGDTQYF. V and J are TRBV7-2 and TRBJ2-3; D perhaps matches TRBD1 (5 bases). Germline V gene lookup returns CDR1 SGHTA and CDR2 FQGNSA. The CDR3 has 12 amino acids. The germline V and J ends were trimmed by 5 bases and 5 bases, with 8 bases remaining between them. The full variable domain, with the rest looked up from reference TRBV7-2 and TRBJ2-3, is GAGVSQSPSNKVTEKGKDVELRCDPISGHTALYWYRQSLGQGLEFLIYFQGNSAPDKSGLPSDRFSAERTGGSVSTLTIQRTQQEDSAVYLCASSRTGDTQYFGPGTRLTVL.

The rearrangement uses TRBV7-2 and TRBJ2-7, with 8 positions matching TRBD1. Germline CDR1 reads SGHTA; CDR2 reads FQGNSA. The CDR3 spans 15 residues. V shed 1 base, J shed 1 base, and the junction held 3 bases outside the gene matches. CDR3 residues: CASSLGQGLSYEQYF. For the CDR3, the DNA is TGTGCCAGCAGCTTAGGACAGGGGCTATCCTACGAGCAGTACTTC.

This chain connects TRBV30 to TRBJ2-1; the D gene is possibly TRBD2 (6 bases). This CDR3 is built from 16 residues. V shed 3 bases and J shed 0 bases, with 15 bases lying between them. The germline gives CDR1 GTSNPN, CDR2 SVGIG (reference sequence). CDR3 in amino acids: CAWSPTSSDSYNEQFF. The CDR3 DNA reads as TGTGCCTGGAGCCCCACGTCTAGCGACTCCTACAATGAGCAGTTCTTC.

The rearrangement joins TRBV5-1 to TRBJ1-4, with D perhaps TRBD1 (5 bases). The germline CDR1 and CDR2 sequences are SGHRS and YFSETQ. Trimming removed 3 bases at V and 7 bases at J, with 13 bases between. The CDR3 extends over 14 amino acids. The CDR3 spells CASSSRENGEKLFF. CDR3 DNA: TGCGCCAGCAGCTCCAGGGAGAACGGTGAAAAACTGTTTTTT.

In its sample, this clone was seen a few times. This chain links TRBV10-3 with TRBJ1-5; unclear D gene. This CDR3 is built from 13 residues. Trimming removed 3 bases at V and 3 bases at J, with 6 bases between. CDR1 is ENHRY, CDR2 SYGVKD, per germline. The CDR3 DNA reads as TGTGCCATCAGTGAACGGGCCAATCAGCCCCAGCATTTT. The encoded protein is CAISERANQPQHF.

This clone came up once. V gene TRBV7-6 combines with J gene TRBJ1-4; no clear D gene. The CDR3 is 15 residues long. V was clipped by 0 bases and J by 8 bases, with 13 bases between them. Germline V CDR1 and CDR2: SGHVS, FNYEAQ. CDR3 in amino acids: CASSLALSLEEKLFF. As DNA, the CDR3 is TGTGCCAGCAGCTTAGCGCTTAGCCTGGAAGAAAAACTGTTTTTT.

The chain has TRBV28 and TRBJ1-1; no firm D call. V was clipped by 2 bases and J by 0 bases, with 7 bases between them. There are 14 residues in the CDR3. CDR1 MDHEN and CDR2 SYDVKM come from the germline V gene. The CDR3 spells CASSLALLNTEAFF. The CDR3 nucleotides are TGTGCCAGCAGTTTAGCCCTATTGAACACTGAAGCTTTCTTT. The full variable domain, rest sourced from reference TRBV28 and TRBJ1-1, is DVKVTQSSRYLVKRTGEKVFLECVQDMDHENMFWYRQDPGLGLRLIYFSYDVKMKEKGDIPEGYSVSREKKERFSLILESASTNQTSMYLCASSLALLNTEAFFGQGTRLTVV.

The V gene is TRBV20-1, the J gene TRBJ1-1; D gene uncertain. V shed 4 bases and J shed 6 bases, with 9 bases lying between them. The germline gives CDR1 DFQATT, CDR2 SNEGSKA (reference sequence). The CDR3 has 11 residues. CDR3 DNA: TGCAGTGCTACGAAGGAGCCTGAAGCTTTCTTT. Protein: CSATKEPEAFF.

The chain uses TRBV18 and TRBJ1-2, with 9 nucleotides matching TRBD1. Germline-derived CDR1 and CDR2 are KGHSH and LQKENI. This CDR3 contains 16 residues. The junction had 7 bases not matched to a gene; V was cut back by 3 bases and J by 2 bases. The CDR3 sequence is CASSPPAGQGNYGYTF. In nucleotides, the CDR3 is TGTGCCAGCTCACCTCCGGCGGGACAGGGAAACTATGGCTACACCTTC.

The chain uses TRBV5-5 and TRBJ1-1; no definite D call. The ends were cut back, 3 bases at V and 6 bases at J, with 18 bases in the middle. The CDR3 runs to 15 residues. Germline CDR1 SGHKS, CDR2 YYEKEE (reference sequence). DNA for the CDR3: TGTGCCAGCAGCTCGAGGTTGGAGGGCGCGCCTGAAGCTTTCTTT. It encodes CASSSRLEGAPEAFF.

The rearrangement links TRBV6-5 to TRBJ1-5; D might be TRBD1 (5 bases). In germline, CDR1 is MNHEY, CDR2 SVGAGI. The ends were cut back, 5 bases at V and 2 bases at J, with 10 bases in the middle. The CDR3 extends over 14 amino acids. The CDR3 DNA follows: TGTGCCAGCAGTCCTCAGGGTGGCAATCAGCCCCAGCATTTT. As protein: CASSPQGGNQPQHF.